Listed below are T cell receptor beta chains from one sample, sequenced in a study of T cell responses to AZD1222 COVID-19 vaccine. Generated by immunoSEQ multiplex PCR, the TCRdb table keeps only in-frame clones and is missing some. Of about 140,000 clones in the sample, roughly 93% were seen once. The source was peripheral blood, collected after recovery from COVID-19. The source of these receptors is an adult who had recovered from COVID-19. Both conserved end residues are part of each CDR3. A D gene is named only where the DNA matches it firmly. Size values are once, few and many counts, or a class for expanded clones, and some rows have none.

d_call clone_size j_call v_call cdr3_nt cdr3_aa
- - TRBJ1-1 TRBV3-1/TRBV3-2 TGTGCCAGCAGCCACAGGAGGGGCAACACTGAAGCTTTCTTT CASSHRRGNTEAFF
TRBD1 - TRBJ1-1 TRBV5-4 TGTGCCAGCAGCCTGGAAGGGGGCAAAGTGGAAGCTTTCTTT CASSLEGGKVEAFF
TRBD2 - TRBJ2-1 TRBV7-6 TGTGCCAGCAGCCGAGGACTAGCGGGAGGGAGCAGGGACTACAATGAGCAGTTCTTC CASSRGLAGGSRDYNEQFF
- - TRBJ1-4 TRBV28 TGTGCCAGCAGTTTACCAGGGATGGCGTTCCGGGGTAATGAAAAACTGTTTTTT CASSLPGMAFRGNEKLFF
- - TRBJ2-7 TRBV6-1 TGTGCCAGCAGTGAAGCCCCGCGCAGCCTCTACGAGCAGTACTTC CASSEAPRSLYEQYF
- - TRBJ1-6 TRBV6-5 TGTGCCAGCAAAAACCAGGGAGGCTCACCCCTCCACTTT CASKNQGGSPLHF
TRBD1 - TRBJ2-4 TRBV2 TGTGCCAGCAGTTACAGGGGGAGTGTAGCCAAAAACATTCAGTACTTC CASSYRGSVAKNIQYF
TRBD1 once TRBJ2-5 TRBV9 TGTGCCAGCAGCCCCCGGACAGGGGATGAGACCCAGTACTTC CASSPRTGDETQYF
TRBD2 - TRBJ2-1 TRBV5-1 TGCGCCAGCAGCTCACTAGCGGGAGAAGGGTACAATGAGCAGTTCTTC CASSSLAGEGYNEQFF
TRBD2 - TRBJ2-3 TRBV18 TGTGCCAGCTCACCACCGGGCCGGGAGGGCCGACATACGCAGTATTTT CASSPPGREGRHTQYF
TRBD2 - TRBJ2-1 TRBV28 TGTGCCAGCAGACCCAGCGGGAGGCATGAGCAGTTCTTC CASRPSGRHEQFF
- - TRBJ2-7 TRBV28 TGTGCCAGCAGTTTAAACAGTCGGGAGCAGTACTTC CASSLNSREQYF
- - TRBJ2-7 TRBV7-9 TGTGCCAGCAGCTCGGAGGACTACGAGCAGTACTTC CASSSEDYEQYF
- - TRBJ2-1 TRBV19 TGTGCCAGTAGTCGCGCTAGTCACAATGAGCAGTTCTTC CASSRASHNEQFF
TRBD1 once TRBJ1-1 TRBV28 TGTGCCAGCAGGGACAGGGGGATAGAAGCTTTCTTT CASRDRGIEAFF
- - TRBJ2-3 TRBV4-1 TGCGCCAGCAGCCAAGATTGGACAGGCACAGATACGCAGTATTTT CASSQDWTGTDTQYF
- - TRBJ2-2 TRBV6-1 TGTGCCAGCAGTGAACCAGGGGGGCCCTCCGGGGAGCTGTTTTTT CASSEPGGPSGELFF
- - TRBJ1-1 TRBV28 TGTGCCAGCAGAAAAGGCGGGCAGGGGAACACTGAAGCTTTCTTT CASRKGGQGNTEAFF
- - TRBJ2-1 TRBV2 TGTGCCAGCAGTGACGGAAACAATGAGCAGTTCTTC CASSDGNNEQFF
TRBD2 - TRBJ2-2 TRBV28 TGTGCCAGCAGTTTATCGAGACTAGCGGGAGGGCCCCGCACCGGGGAGCTGTTTTTT CASSLSRLAGGPRTGELFF
- - TRBJ2-1 TRBV28 TGTGCCAGCAGTCTCTCAAATGAGCAGTTCTTC CASSLSNEQFF
TRBD1 - TRBJ2-1 TRBV7-2 TGTGCCAGCAGCTCATACAGGGGCAACGAGCAGTTCTTC CASSSYRGNEQFF
- - TRBJ1-5 TRBV30 TGTGCCTGGAGTACTTCAGGGAAGCAGCCCCAGCATTTT CAWSTSGKQPQHF
- - TRBJ1-4 TRBV13 TGTGCCAGCAGTCGTCCGACAGAGAATGAAAAACTGTTTTTT CASSRPTENEKLFF
- once TRBJ2-2 TRBV5-1 TGCGCCAGCAGCTTACAGAACACCGGGGAGCTGTTTTTT CASSLQNTGELFF
- - TRBJ2-3 TRBV10-3 TGTGCCATCCGAGGGGGGGGCGTAGATACGCAGTATTTT CAIRGGGVDTQYF
- - TRBJ1-3 TRBV18 TGTGCCAGCTCACCCCAGGCGGACTCTGGAAACACCATATATTTT CASSPQADSGNTIYF
TRBD1 - TRBJ2-7 TRBV9 TGTGCCAGCAGCCCAACGGACAGGGGCGCCTACGAGCAGTACTTC CASSPTDRGAYEQYF
- once TRBJ2-1 TRBV4-1 TGCGCCAGCAGCCAAAGGGAACAGGGGGGGGCTGAGCAGTTCTTC CASSQREQGGAEQFF
TRBD1 - TRBJ2-3 TRBV28 TGTGCCAGCAGGGACAGGGGGCGATTAGATACGCAGTATTTT CASRDRGRLDTQYF
- - TRBJ2-7 TRBV3-1/TRBV3-2 TGTGCCAGCAGCCAAGAGGGGAACCACCCCTTCTACGAGCAGTACTTC CASSQEGNHPFYEQYF
- - TRBJ2-7 TRBV6-1 TGTGCCAGCAGTGAGGATGATCGGGGGTACGAGCAGTACTTC CASSEDDRGYEQYF
- - TRBJ2-3 TRBV28 TGTGCCAGCAGTACCATAGGGACTGGGGATACGCAGTATTTT CASSTIGTGDTQYF
- - TRBJ2-1 TRBV5-1 TGCGCCAGCGAAGACTTCCGGGGGACAGGGTTAGCGGGGAGGTCCTACAATGAGCAGTTCTTC CASEDFRGTGLAGRSYNEQFF
TRBD2 - TRBJ2-7 TRBV3-1/TRBV3-2 TGTGCCAGCAGCCAAGTAGCGGGAGGAATAGCCGAGCAGTACTTC CASSQVAGGIAEQYF
TRBD2 - TRBJ2-2 TRBV10-2 TGCGCCAGCAGTGAGTCGAGGAGCGGGACGCGTGGCACCGGGGAGCTGTTTTTT CASSESRSGTRGTGELFF
- once TRBJ2-7 TRBV7-3 TGTGCCAGCAGCTTAAGAGGGGGCGAGCAGTACTTC CASSLRGGEQYF
TRBD2 - TRBJ2-1 TRBV3-1/TRBV3-2 TGTGCCAGCAGCCAAGGACTAGCGGGAGGAGATGAGCAGTTCTTC CASSQGLAGGDEQFF
- - TRBJ1-2 TRBV6-5 TGTGCCAGCAGACAGGGTAATGGCTACACCTTC CASRQGNGYTF
TRBD2 - TRBJ2-1 TRBV5-1 TGCGCCAGCAGCTTGTTAGCGGGAGTCTATGAGCAGTTCTTC CASSLLAGVYEQFF
- - TRBJ1-1 TRBV28 TGTGCCAGCAGTTTATGGTCGTCCGAAGGGGGAGCTTTCTTT CASSLWSSEGGAFF
TRBD1 once TRBJ1-3 TRBV28 TGTGCCAGCAGTTCGATGACAGGGCCAGCAGGAAACACCATATATTTT CASSSMTGPAGNTIYF
- few TRBJ2-7 TRBV6-1 TGTGCCAGCAGTGATTTTGGGGTCATATCCTACGAGCAGTACTTC CASSDFGVISYEQYF
TRBD1 - TRBJ1-5 TRBV11-2 TGTGCCAGCAGTCATACAGGGGGCGCAGATCAGCCCCAGCATTTT CASSHTGGADQPQHF
- - TRBJ1-2 TRBV29-1 TGCAGCGTTGAAGATTCAGGACAGACCTATGGCTACACCTTC CSVEDSGQTYGYTF
- - TRBJ1-3 TRBV10-3 TGTGCCAGCCGGGACAACTCTGGAAACACCATATATTTT CASRDNSGNTIYF
- once TRBJ2-3 TRBV19 TGTGCCAGTAGTATAAGGGAGGTCACAGATACGCAGTATTTT CASSIREVTDTQYF
- many TRBJ1-2 TRBV28 TGTGCCAGCAGTTTACGTAAGAGAGGCTACACCTTC CASSLRKRGYTF
TRBD1 once TRBJ1-2 TRBV3-1/TRBV3-2 TGTGCCAGCAGCCCTCGGGACAGATATTTTAACTATGGCTACACCTTC CASSPRDRYFNYGYTF
TRBD1 - TRBJ2-7 TRBV5-1 TGCGCCAGCAGCGGGACAGAGACGTCCTACGAGCAGTACTTC CASSGTETSYEQYF
- - TRBJ1-2 TRBV19 TGTGCCAGCGATGAGACGGGGGGTCTCTATGGCTACACCTTC CASDETGGLYGYTF
TRBD1 - TRBJ2-3 TRBV4-1 TGCGCCAGCAGCCAAAAGACAGGGGGCGCAGATACGCAGTATTTT CASSQKTGGADTQYF
TRBD1 - TRBJ2-7 TRBV7-8 TGTGCCAGCAGCTTAGTTGGAGGGACAGGGTTAACCTACGAGCAGTACTTC CASSLVGGTGLTYEQYF
- few TRBJ2-2 TRBV6-1 TGTGCCAGCAGTGAATTGGGGGGCGCCGGGGAGCTGTTTTTT CASSELGGAGELFF
- - TRBJ2-7 TRBV28 TGTGCCAGCATCGGTGGCAGGGAGGCCTACGAGCAGTACTTC CASIGGREAYEQYF
- once TRBJ2-6 TRBV9 TGTGCCAGCAGCCCAAGATTACCGGGACTTGGAACTGGGGCCAACGTCCTGACTTTC CASSPRLPGLGTGANVLTF
TRBD1 - TRBJ2-5 TRBV6-6 TGTGCCAGCAATATAGGACAGGGCCGGGAGACCCAGTACTTC CASNIGQGRETQYF